This TCR beta chain was captured in a study of T-cell reconstitution after alpha-beta-depleted transplantation in children. With 2 bases clipped from V and 10 bases from J, the junction kept 3 bases outside the gene matches. This CDR3 spans 13 amino acids. The germline gives CDR1 ENHRY, CDR2 SYGVKD. Preparation of the TCRbeta library used unique molecular identifiers. TCRdb re-called the PCR reads with MiXCR, one entry per CDR3 protein. The top ten hold approximately 3% of the sample, which has a few hundred thousand distinct CDR3 sequences, about a sixth seen once. This chain connects TRBV10-3 to TRBJ2-4, with 9 bases that match TRBD1. The source was PBMCs from the stem cell graft donor, collected from the stem cell graft. The sequence derives from a human donor who donated a stem cell graft to a child with acute lymphoblastic leukemia. CDR3: CAISEGQGFIQYF. CDR3 bases: TGTGCCATCAGTGAGGGACAGGGGTTTATTCAGTACTTC.